Below are 5 T cell receptor beta chains sequenced from a single sample in a study of PD-L1 blockade in urothelial cancer. Time point denoted: peripheral blood 6 weeks after treatment start. Measured with immunoSEQ multiplex PCR; TCRdb has only the in-frame clones, and not every one. The sample lists 95,000 to 130,000 clones, 75% to 90% seen once, with around 1.7% in the top ten. This specimen was PBMCs, taken around atezolizumab (anti-PD-L1) treatment. These receptors originate from a man aged 60 to 69 with urothelial cancer.

The V and J genes are TRBV19 and TRBJ1-5; 8 bases match TRBD1. V was pared by 3 bases and J by 6 bases, with 10 bases of the junction left unmatched. Germline CDR1 is LNHDA and CDR2 is SQIVND (reference sequence). The CDR3 has 16 amino acids. The CDR3: CASSIGTGRWSQPQHF. In DNA form, the CDR3 reads TGTGCCAGTAGTATTGGGACAGGCCGCTGGAGTCAGCCCCAGCATTTT.

The chain recombines TRBV9 with TRBJ2-3; the match to TRBD2 covers 12 bases. Trimming removed 3 bases from V and 4 bases from J; junction bases left unmatched: 9. Germline V gives CDR1 SGDLS, CDR2 YYNGEE. The CDR3 runs to 17 residues. DNA of the CDR3: TGTGCCAGCAGCGCCCTCGGGGCTAGCGGGGGGGCAGATACGCAGTATTTT. Protein: CASSALGASGGADTQYF.

The gene calls are TRBV28 and TRBJ2-1; D call uncertain. Germline-derived CDR1 and CDR2 are MDHEN and SYDVKM. Trimming stripped 2 bases from V and 8 bases from J, with 10 bases between. The CDR3 is 13 amino acids. In DNA, the CDR3 is TGTGCCAGCAGTTTACCCCCTCTAGATGAGCAGTTCTTC. This gives the protein CASSLPPLDEQFF.

The CDR3 protein is CASTPAGASSYNEQFF. The CDR3 DNA is TGTGCCAGCACCCCGGCGGGGGCGAGCTCCTACAATGAGCAGTTCTTC. The chain has TRBV28 and TRBJ2-1; maybe TRBD2 (7 bases). The CDR3 runs to 16 residues. Trimming pared 7 bases from V and 0 bases from J, leaving 16 bases between. Germline loops: CDR1 MDHEN, CDR2 SYDVKM.

V usage is TRBV2 and J usage is TRBJ2-1, with 9 positions matching TRBD2. The CDR3 extends over 15 amino acids. J lost 7 bases, V lost 7 bases, and 11 bases had no gene match. Germline V CDR1 and CDR2: SNHLY, FYNNEI. The CDR3 here is CASKDGSGRLNEQFF. The CDR3 DNA reads as TGTGCCAGCAAGGATGGGAGCGGGAGGTTGAATGAGCAGTTCTTC.